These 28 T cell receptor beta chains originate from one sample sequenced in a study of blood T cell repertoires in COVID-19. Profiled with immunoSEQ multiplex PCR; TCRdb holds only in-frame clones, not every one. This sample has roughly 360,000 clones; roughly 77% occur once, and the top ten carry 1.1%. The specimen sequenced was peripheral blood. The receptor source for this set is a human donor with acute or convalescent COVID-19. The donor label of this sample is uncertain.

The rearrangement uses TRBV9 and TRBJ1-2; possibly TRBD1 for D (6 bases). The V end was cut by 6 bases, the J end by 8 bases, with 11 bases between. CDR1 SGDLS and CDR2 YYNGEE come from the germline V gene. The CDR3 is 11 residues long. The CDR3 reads CASKGEMGYTF. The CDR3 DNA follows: TGTGCCAGCAAGGGGGAGATGGGCTACACCTTC.

The CDR3 reads CSVGGQGLYNEQFF. The CDR3 DNA reads TGCAGCGTTGGGGGACAGGGCCTATACAATGAGCAGTTCTTC. The gene calls are TRBV29-1 and TRBJ2-1, with 9 bases that match TRBD1. The ends lost 4 bases at V and 4 bases at J; junction bases unmatched: 5. In germline, CDR1 is SQVTM, CDR2 ANQGSEA. The CDR3 covers 14 residues.

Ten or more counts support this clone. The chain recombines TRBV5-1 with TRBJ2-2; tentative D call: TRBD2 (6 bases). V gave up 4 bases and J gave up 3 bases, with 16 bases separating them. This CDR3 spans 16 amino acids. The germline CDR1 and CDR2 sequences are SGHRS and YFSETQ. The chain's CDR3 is CASSLREAGHTGELFF. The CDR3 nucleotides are TGCGCCAGCAGCCTGCGTGAGGCGGGACACACCGGGGAGCTGTTTTTT.

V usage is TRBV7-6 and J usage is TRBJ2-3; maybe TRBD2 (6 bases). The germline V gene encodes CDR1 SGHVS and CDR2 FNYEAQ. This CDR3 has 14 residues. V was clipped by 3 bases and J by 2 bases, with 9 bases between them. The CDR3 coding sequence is TGTGCCAGCAGCTTCGGCGGGAACACAGATACGCAGTATTTT. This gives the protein CASSFGGNTDTQYF.

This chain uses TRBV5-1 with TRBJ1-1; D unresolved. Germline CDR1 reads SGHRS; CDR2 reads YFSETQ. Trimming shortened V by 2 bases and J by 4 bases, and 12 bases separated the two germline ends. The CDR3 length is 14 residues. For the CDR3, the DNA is TGCGCCAGCAGCTTAATGTTTCCTCCCACTGAAGCTTTCTTT. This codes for CASSLMFPPTEAFF.

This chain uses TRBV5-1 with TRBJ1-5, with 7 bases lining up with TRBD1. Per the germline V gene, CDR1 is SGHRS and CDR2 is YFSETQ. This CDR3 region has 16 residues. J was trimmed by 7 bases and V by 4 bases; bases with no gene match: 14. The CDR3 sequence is CASSPGGTDKGQPQHF. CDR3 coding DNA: TGCGCCAGCAGCCCGGGCGGGACAGACAAAGGGCAGCCCCAGCATTTT. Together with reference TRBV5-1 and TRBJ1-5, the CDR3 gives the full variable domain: KAGVTQTPRYLIKTRGQQVTLSCSPISGHRSVSWYQQTPGQGLQFLFEYFSETQRNKGNFPGRFSGRQFSNSRSEMNVSTLELGDSALYLCASSPGGTDKGQPQHFGDGTRLSIL.

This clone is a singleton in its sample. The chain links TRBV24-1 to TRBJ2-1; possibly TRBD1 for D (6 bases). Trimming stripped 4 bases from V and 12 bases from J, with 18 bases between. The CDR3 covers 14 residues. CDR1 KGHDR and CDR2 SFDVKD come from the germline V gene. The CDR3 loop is CATSEPRDINLQFF. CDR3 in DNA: TGTGCCACCAGTGAGCCCAGGGACATCAATTTGCAGTTCTTC.

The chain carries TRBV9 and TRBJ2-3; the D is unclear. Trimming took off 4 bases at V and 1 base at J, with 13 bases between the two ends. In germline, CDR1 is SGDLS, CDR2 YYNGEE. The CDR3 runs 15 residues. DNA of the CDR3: TGTGCCAGCAGCTATGCCGGGTTCCGCACAGATACGCAGTATTTT. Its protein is CASSYAGFRTDTQYF.

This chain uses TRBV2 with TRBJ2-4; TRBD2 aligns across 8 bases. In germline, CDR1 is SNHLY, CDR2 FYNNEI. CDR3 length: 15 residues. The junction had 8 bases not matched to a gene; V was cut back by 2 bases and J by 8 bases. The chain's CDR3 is CASSEYGRALYIQYF. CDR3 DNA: TGTGCCAGCAGTGAATACGGGAGGGCCTTGTACATTCAGTACTTC. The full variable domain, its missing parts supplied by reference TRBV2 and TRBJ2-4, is EPEVTQTPSHQVTQMGQEVILRCVPISNHLYFYWYRQILGQKVEFLVSFYNNEISEKSEIFDDQFSVERPDGSNFTLKIRSTKLEDSAMYFCASSEYGRALYIQYFGAGTRLSVL.

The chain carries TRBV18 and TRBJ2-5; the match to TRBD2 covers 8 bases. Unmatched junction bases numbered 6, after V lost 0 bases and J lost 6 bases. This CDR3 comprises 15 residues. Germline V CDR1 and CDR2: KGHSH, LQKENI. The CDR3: CASSPPASGLQTQYF. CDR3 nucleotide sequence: TGTGCCAGCTCACCACCGGCTAGCGGGCTCCAGACCCAGTACTTC.

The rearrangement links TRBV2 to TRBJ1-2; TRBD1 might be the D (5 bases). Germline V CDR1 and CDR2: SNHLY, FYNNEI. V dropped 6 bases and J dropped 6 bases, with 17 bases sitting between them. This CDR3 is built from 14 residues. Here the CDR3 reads CASRKTGFLDGYTF. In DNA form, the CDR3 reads TGTGCCAGCAGAAAAACAGGTTTTCTGGATGGCTACACCTTC.

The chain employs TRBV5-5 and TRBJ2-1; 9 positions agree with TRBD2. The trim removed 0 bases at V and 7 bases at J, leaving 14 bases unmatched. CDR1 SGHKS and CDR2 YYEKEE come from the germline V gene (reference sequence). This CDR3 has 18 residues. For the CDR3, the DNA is TGTGCCAGCAGCTTGGGGGTGTACTCTAGCGGGATGGGAAATGAGCAGTTCTTC. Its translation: CASSLGVYSSGMGNEQFF.

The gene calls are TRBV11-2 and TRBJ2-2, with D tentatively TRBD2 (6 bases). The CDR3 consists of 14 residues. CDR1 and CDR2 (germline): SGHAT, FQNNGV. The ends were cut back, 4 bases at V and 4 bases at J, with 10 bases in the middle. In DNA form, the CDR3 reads TGTGCCAGCAGCTCTCTAGCGCCCACCGGGGAGCTGTTTTTT. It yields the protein CASSSLAPTGELFF.

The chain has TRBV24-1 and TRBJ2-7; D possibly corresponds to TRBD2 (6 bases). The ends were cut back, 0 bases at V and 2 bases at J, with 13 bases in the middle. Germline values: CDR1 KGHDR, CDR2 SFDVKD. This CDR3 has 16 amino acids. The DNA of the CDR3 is TGTGCCACCAGTGATTTGCGAAGGAGGGTAACCTACGAGCAGTACTTC. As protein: CATSDLRRRVTYEQYF.

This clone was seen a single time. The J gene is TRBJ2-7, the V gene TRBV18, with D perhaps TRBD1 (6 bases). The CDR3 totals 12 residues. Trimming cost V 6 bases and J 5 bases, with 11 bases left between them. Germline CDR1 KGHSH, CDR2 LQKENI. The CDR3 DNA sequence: TGTGCCAGCTCGCTACAGGGTCACGAGCAGTACTTC. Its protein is CASSLQGHEQYF.

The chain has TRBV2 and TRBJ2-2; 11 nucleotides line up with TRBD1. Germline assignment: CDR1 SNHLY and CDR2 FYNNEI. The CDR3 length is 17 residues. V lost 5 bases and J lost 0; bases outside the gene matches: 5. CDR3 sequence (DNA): TGTGCCAGCAGTAGGGGACAGGGGGATCCGAACACCGGGGAGCTGTTTTTT. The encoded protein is CASSRGQGDPNTGELFF.

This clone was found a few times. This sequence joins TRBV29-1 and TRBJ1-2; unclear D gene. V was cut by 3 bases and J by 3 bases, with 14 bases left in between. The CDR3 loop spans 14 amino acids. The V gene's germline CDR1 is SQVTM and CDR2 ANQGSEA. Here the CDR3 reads CSVDRGEEYYGYTF. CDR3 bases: TGCAGCGTTGATCGTGGGGAGGAGTACTATGGCTACACCTTC.

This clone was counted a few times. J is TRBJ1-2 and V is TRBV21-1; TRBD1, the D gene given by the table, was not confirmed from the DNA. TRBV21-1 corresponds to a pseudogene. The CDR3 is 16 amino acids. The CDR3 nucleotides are TGTGCCAGCAGCAAAGAGTGGCCAGGCTGCGCGTGGGGCTACACCTTC. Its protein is CASSKEWPGCAWGYTF.

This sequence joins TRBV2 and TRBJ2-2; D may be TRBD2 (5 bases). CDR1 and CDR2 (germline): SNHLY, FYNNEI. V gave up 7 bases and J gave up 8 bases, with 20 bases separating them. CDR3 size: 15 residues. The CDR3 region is CASTMERSFVGELFF. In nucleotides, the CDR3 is TGTGCCAGCACCATGGAGCGGTCGTTTGTGGGGGAGCTGTTTTTT.

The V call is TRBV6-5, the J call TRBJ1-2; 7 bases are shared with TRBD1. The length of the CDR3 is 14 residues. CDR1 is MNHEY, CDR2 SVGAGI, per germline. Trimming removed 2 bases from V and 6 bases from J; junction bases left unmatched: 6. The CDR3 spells CASSYRDSRDGYTF. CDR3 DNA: TGTGCCAGCAGTTACAGGGACAGTCGTGATGGCTACACCTTC.

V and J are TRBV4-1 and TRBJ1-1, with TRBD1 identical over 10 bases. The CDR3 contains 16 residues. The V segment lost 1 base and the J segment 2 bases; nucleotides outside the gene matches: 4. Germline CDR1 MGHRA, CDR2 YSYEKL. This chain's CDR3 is CASSQAGTGVNTEAFF. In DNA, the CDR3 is TGCGCCAGCAGCCAAGCGGGGACAGGGGTTAACACTGAAGCTTTCTTT.

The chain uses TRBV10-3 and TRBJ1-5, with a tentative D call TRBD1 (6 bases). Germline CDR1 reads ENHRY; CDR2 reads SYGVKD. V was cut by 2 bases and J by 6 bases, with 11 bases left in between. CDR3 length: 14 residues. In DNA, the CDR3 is TGTGCCATCAGTGAGGGACAGCGAACTCAGCCCCAGCATTTT. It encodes CAISEGQRTQPQHF.

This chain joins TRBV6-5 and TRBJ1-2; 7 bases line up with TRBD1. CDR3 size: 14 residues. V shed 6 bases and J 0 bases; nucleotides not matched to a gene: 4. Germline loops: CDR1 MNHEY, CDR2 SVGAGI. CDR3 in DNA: TGTGCCAGCAGCCTAGGGGGCTCTAACTATGGCTACACCTTC. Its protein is CASSLGGSNYGYTF.

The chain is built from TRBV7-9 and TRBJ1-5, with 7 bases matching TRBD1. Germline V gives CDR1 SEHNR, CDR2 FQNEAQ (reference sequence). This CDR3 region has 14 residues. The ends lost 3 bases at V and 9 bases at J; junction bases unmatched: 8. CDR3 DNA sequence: TGTGCCAGCAGCTTTGACAGGGTGGGCTCGCCCCAGCATTTT. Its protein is CASSFDRVGSPQHF. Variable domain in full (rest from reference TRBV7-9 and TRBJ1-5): DTGVSQNPRHKITKRGQNVTFRCDPISEHNRLYWYRQTLGQGPEFLTYFQNEAQLEKSRLLSDRFSAERPKGSFSTLEIQRTEQGDSAMYLCASSFDRVGSPQHFGDGTRLSIL.

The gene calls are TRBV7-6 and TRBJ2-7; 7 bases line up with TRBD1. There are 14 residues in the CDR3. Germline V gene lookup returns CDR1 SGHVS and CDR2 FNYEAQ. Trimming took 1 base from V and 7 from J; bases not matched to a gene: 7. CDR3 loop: CASSLEVTGREQYF. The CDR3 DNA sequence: TGTGCCAGCAGCTTAGAAGTGACAGGGAGAGAGCAGTACTTC. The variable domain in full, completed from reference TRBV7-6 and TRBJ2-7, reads GAGVSQSPRYKVTKRGQDVALRCDPISGHVSLYWYRQALGQGPEFLTYFNYEAQQDKSGLPNDRFSAERPEGSISTLTIQRTEQRDSAMYRCASSLEVTGREQYFGPGTRLTVT.

As DNA, the CDR3 is TGTGCCAGCAGTGAAGAGGCGGTCCCCTCCGCAGCTTTCTTT. Amino acid sequence: CASSEEAVPSAAFF. The rearrangement joins TRBV6-1 to TRBJ1-1; no definite D call. There are 14 residues in the CDR3. V gave up 1 base and J gave up 10 bases, with 16 bases separating them. Germline CDR1 and CDR2: MNHNS and SASEGT.

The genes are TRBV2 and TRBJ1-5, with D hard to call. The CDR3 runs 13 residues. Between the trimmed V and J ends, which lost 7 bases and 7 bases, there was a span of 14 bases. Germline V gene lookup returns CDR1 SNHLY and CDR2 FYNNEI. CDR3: CASMIREGQPQHF. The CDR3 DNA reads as TGTGCCAGCATGATCCGGGAAGGGCAGCCCCAGCATTTT.

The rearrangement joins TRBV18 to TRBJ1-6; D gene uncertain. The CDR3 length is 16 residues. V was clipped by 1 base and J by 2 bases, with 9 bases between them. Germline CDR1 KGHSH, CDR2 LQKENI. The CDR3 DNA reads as TGTGCCAGCTCACCACAGTATGGCACCTATAATTCACCCCTCCACTTT. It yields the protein CASSPQYGTYNSPLHF.